A single sample gave rise to the 9 T cell receptor beta chains below, sequenced in a study of tumor-infiltrating lymphocytes in primary liver carcinoma. The authors took blood RNA from unsorted whole blood and also extracted germline DNA. With a constant-region primer, TCR beta cDNA was made from approximately 520 ng of total RNA. A slightly modified ARM-PCR protocol with three nested multiplex PCR rounds produced these TCR beta libraries. Running roughly 10 cycles apiece, the first two PCR rounds relied on TRBV1-TRBV30 forward primers together with a C-beta reverse primer. One entry per CDR3 protein results from TCRdb running MiXCR on the multiplex PCR reads. This sample yields about 200,000 distinct CDR3 sequences, of which approximately 64% are seen a single time; about 7.1% belongs to the top ten. Sequencing input: peripheral blood. The receptors shown here come from a woman aged 55-69 years with primary liver carcinoma and hepatitis B virus infection.

As for this clonotype: This may be a read error, as it is one base from a much larger clone. V and J are TRBV10-3 and TRBJ2-2; D is possibly TRBD2 (5 bases). The CDR3 totals 16 residues. Trimming took off 4 bases at V and 7 bases at J, with 19 bases between the two ends. The germline V gene has CDR1 ENHRY and CDR2 SYGVKD. The CDR3 is CAISGSGGIVVGELFF. The CDR3, as DNA: TGTGCCATCAGTGGCTCTGGAGGCATCGTGGTCGGGGAGCTGTTTTTT.

This clonotype was counted between two and nine times. Since a much larger clone is just one base distant, this may be a read error. V gene TRBV7-8 combines with J gene TRBJ2-3, with D perhaps TRBD2 (5 bases). Germline V gives CDR1 SGHVS, CDR2 FQNEAQ. There are 14 residues in the CDR3. The chain's CDR3 is CVSRQDPSGDTQYF. CDR3 in DNA: TGTGTCAGCAGGCAAGATCCCAGCGGTGATACGCAGTATTTT.

The rearrangement links TRBV11-3 to TRBJ2-7, with D possibly TRBD2 on 5 matching bases. Trimming pared 2 bases from V and 7 bases from J, leaving 18 bases between. This CDR3 comprises 15 residues. Germline CDR1 and CDR2: SGHNT and YENEEA. CDR3: CASSLRMRRDYEQYF. CDR3 coding DNA: TGTGCCAGCAGCTTAAGGATGCGCAGAGACTATGAGCAGTACTTC.

With respect to this clonotype: A much larger clone differs by one base, so this may be a read error. The J gene is TRBJ1-5, the V gene TRBV28; D call uncertain. Per germline, CDR1 MDHEN and CDR2 SYDVKM. This CDR3 comprises 12 residues. CDR3 DNA sequence: TGTGCCAGCAGTCTCTTATCCCGTCCCCATCATTTT. It yields the protein CASSLLSRPHHF. Variable domain in full (rest from reference TRBV28 and TRBJ1-5): DVKVTQSSRYLVKRTGEKVFLECVQDMDHENMFWYRQDPGLGLRLIYFSYDVKMKEKGDIPEGYSVSREKKERFSLILESASTNQTSMYLCASSLLSRPHHFGDGTRLSIL.

To note about this clonotype: The germline gene is not matched at one end of the junction; a read error may be the cause. This sequence joins TRBV4-2 and TRBJ2-3; D is perhaps TRBD1 or TRBD2 (5 bases each). This CDR3 contains 16 residues. Germline V gives CDR1 LGHNA, CDR2 YNFKEQ. The CDR3 coding sequence is TGTTCCAGCAGCCAAGACTCGGGACCGAGCCGAGATACGCAGTATTTT. Its protein is CSSSQDSGPSRDTQYF.

This rearrangement joins TRBV5-1 to TRBJ2-2; 8 positions agree with TRBD2. J gave up 7 bases and V 5 bases, and 13 bases lay outside the gene matches. The CDR3 contains 16 residues. Germline CDR1 and CDR2: SGHRS and YFSETQ. CDR3 residues: CASSFRAGVGLGELFF. CDR3 DNA: TGCGCCAGCAGTTTTAGAGCGGGAGTCGGTCTCGGGGAGCTGTTTTTT. The whole variable domain, filled in from reference TRBV5-1 and TRBJ2-2, reads KAGVTQTPRYLIKTRGQQVTLSCSPISGHRSVSWYQQTPGQGLQFLFEYFSETQRNKGNFPGRFSGRQFSNSRSEMNVSTLELGDSALYLCASSFRAGVGLGELFFGEGSRLTVL.

The chain has TRBV12-5 and TRBJ2-1; 9 bases match TRBD2. V was pared by 3 bases and J by 4 bases, with 1 base of the junction left unmatched. This CDR3 contains 14 residues. From germline, CDR1 is LGHNT and CDR2 FRNRAP. In DNA form, the CDR3 reads TGTGCTAGTGGTTTCACTAGCGGGTACAATGAGCAGTTCTTC. This translates into CASGFTSGYNEQFF.

Regarding this clonotype: Given a much more abundant clone one base away, this may be a read error. V is TRBV10-2 and J is TRBJ1-6, with a weak D call TRBD1 (6 bases). V lost 1 base to trimming and J lost 10 bases, with 20 bases between them. The CDR3 is made up of 17 amino acids. Germline CDR1 is WSHSY and CDR2 is SAAADI. The CDR3: CASSEWVTGLVRSPLHF. The DNA of the CDR3 is TGCGCCAGCAGTGAGTGGGTCACAGGGCTAGTCCGATCACCCCTCCACTTT.

CDR3 in amino acids: CASSPPTSGTSGRQETQYF. The CDR3 DNA reads TGCGCCAGCAGCCCCCCGACTAGCGGGACTAGTGGCCGCCAAGAGACCCAGTACTTC. The rearrangement joins TRBV5-1 to TRBJ2-5; 11 bases fit TRBD2. Germline values: CDR1 SGHRS, CDR2 YFSETQ. V shed 4 bases and J 1 base; nucleotides not matched to a gene: 15. CDR3 length: 19 amino acids.